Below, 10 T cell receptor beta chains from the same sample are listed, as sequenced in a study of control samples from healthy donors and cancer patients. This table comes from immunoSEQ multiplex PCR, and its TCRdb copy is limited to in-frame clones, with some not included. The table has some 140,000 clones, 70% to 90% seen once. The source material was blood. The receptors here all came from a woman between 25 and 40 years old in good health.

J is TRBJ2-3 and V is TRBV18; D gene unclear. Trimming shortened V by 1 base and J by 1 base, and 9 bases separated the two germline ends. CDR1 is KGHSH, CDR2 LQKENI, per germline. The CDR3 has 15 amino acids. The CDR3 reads CASSPRTYGTDTQYF. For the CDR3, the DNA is TGTGCCAGCTCACCACGGACCTACGGCACAGATACGCAGTATTTT.

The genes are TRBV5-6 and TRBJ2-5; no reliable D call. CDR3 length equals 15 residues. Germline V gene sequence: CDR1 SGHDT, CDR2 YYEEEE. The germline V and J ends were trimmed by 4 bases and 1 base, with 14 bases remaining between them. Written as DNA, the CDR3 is TGTGCCAGCAGCCCCCGTCGCGTATCCCAAGAGACCCAGTACTTC. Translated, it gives CASSPRRVSQETQYF.

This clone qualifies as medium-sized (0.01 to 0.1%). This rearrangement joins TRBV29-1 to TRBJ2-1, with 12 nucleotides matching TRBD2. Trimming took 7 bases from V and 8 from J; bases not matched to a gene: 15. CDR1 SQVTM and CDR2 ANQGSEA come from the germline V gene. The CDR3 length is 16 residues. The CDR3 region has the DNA TGCAGCGCCTACCCCTATCTAGCGGGAGGGCCGGATGAGCAGTTCTTC. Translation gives CSAYPYLAGGPDEQFF.

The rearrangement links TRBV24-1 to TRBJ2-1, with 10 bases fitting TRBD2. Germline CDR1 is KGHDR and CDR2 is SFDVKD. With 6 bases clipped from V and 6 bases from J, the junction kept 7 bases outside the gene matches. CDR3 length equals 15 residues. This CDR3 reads CATSTRLAGVNEQFF. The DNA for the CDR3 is TGTGCCACCAGTACGCGCCTAGCGGGAGTCAATGAGCAGTTCTTC.

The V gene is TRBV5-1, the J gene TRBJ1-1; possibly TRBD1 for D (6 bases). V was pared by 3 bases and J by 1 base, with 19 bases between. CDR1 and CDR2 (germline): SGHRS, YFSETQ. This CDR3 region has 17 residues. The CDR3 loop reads CASSWVGGGTGNTEAFF. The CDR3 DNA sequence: TGCGCCAGCAGCTGGGTAGGAGGGGGGACGGGGAACACTGAAGCTTTCTTT.

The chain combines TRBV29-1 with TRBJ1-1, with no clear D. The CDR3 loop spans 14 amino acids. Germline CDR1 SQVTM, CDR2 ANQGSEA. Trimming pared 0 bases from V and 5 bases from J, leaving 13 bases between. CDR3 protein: CSVEDWGRKTEAFF. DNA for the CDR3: TGCAGCGTTGAAGATTGGGGAAGGAAGACTGAAGCTTTCTTT. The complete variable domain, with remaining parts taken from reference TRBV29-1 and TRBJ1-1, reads SAVISQKPSRDICQRGTSLTIQCQVDSQVTMMFWYRQQPGQSLTLIATANQGSEATYESGFVIDKFPISRPNLTFSTLTVSNMSPEDSSIYLCSVEDWGRKTEAFFGQGTRLTVV.

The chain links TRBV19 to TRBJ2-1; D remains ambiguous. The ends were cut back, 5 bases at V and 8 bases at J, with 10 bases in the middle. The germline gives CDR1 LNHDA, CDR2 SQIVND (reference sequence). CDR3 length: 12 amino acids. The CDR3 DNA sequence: TGTGCCAGTAGTCCCACCGGTTATGAGCAGTTCTTC. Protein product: CASSPTGYEQFF.

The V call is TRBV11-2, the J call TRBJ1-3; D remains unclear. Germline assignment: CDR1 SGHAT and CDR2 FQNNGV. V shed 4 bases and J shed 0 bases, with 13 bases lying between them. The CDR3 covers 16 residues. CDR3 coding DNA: TGTGCCAGCAGCTCCGGACGGCTTTCCTCTGGAAACACCATATATTTT. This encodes CASSSGRLSSGNTIYF. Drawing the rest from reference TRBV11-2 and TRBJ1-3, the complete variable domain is EAGVAQSPRYKIIEKRQSVAFWCNPISGHATLYWYQQILGQGPKLLIQFQNNGVVDDSQLPKDRFSAERLKGVDSTLKIQPAKLEDSAVYLCASSSGRLSSGNTIYFGEGSWLTVV.

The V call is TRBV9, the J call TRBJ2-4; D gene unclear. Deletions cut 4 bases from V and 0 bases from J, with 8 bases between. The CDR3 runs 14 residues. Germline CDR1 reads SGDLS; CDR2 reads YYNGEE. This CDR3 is CASSPELAKNIQYF. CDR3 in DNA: TGTGCCAGCAGCCCAGAGCTAGCCAAAAACATTCAGTACTTC.

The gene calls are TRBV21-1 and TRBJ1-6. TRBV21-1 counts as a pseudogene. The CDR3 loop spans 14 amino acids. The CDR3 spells CASPSERLSSPLHF. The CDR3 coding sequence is TGTGCCAGCCCCTCGGAACGCCTGTCTTCACCCCTCCACTTT.